This entry is about one T cell receptor (beta chain). As yet, its antigen is unknown. This CDR3 comprises 19 residues. Trimming took 2 bases from V and 2 from J, leaving 22 bases between them. CDR1 and CDR2 (germline): SSHAT, FNYEAQ (reference sequence). This entry is derived from a study of post-analysis software for immune sequencing data. On the study more broadly: Relapsing-remitting, secondary progressive and progressive-relapsing forms of multiple sclerosis all featured among disease courses. The study's findings and limits: When patients were compared with controls, 4 or 5 TRBV segments were more frequent, TRBV5-6, TRBV5-1 and TRBV20-1 among them.

The TCR beta cDNA libraries carried unique molecular identifiers. TCRdb recomputed calls from the PCR reads with MiXCR, one row per CDR3 protein. The sample records roughly 700,000 distinct CDR3 sequences, 25% to 30% being singletons. V is TRBV7-7 and J is TRBJ2-1; a weak D match, TRBD1 (6 bases). This TCR came from a girl between 5 and 17 years old with multiple sclerosis. The sequenced material came from blood. Here the CDR3 DNA reads TGTGCCAGCAGCTTAAGTTCGTCTGGGCCAGGGGTAGCCTACAATGAGCAGTTCTTC. Its protein product is CASSLSSSGPGVAYNEQFF.